This T cell receptor beta chain is drawn from a study of blood T cell repertoires in COVID-19. Turning to the study itself: Italy, Spain and the United States were the sources of the convalescent and acute COVID-19 samples. Sample material is recorded as cDNA or gDNA derived from T cells, B-cell-depleted T cells, or PBMCs.

Source study methods: It was from reference gene primer amplification that nucleated cell counts were estimated. Only in-frame clones appear in the TCRdb table, and some are missing; sequencing was by immunoSEQ multiplex PCR. The V and J calls and the clone size are those of that table, but D and trimming were determined from the DNA. Of 76,000 or so clones detected, 91% appear once; the ten largest clones hold about 5%. The CDR3 totals 19 residues. The ends lost 4 bases at V and 3 bases at J; junction bases unmatched: 10. Germline loops: CDR1 SGHTA, CDR2 FQGNSA. The sample comprised peripheral blood. This TCR came from a human donor in a cohort sampled during active COVID-19. This sequence joins TRBV7-2 and TRBJ2-2, with TRBD2 matching 14 bases. The CDR3 spells CASSSGGLAGVPYTGELFF. CDR3 sequence (DNA): TGTGCCAGCAGCTCGGGGGGACTAGCGGGGGTCCCCTACACCGGGGAGCTGTTTTTT.